The 5 T cell receptor beta chains in this list originate from one sample, sequenced in a study of shared clonotypes between healthy human individuals. Generated by immunoSEQ multiplex PCR, the TCRdb table keeps only in-frame clones and is missing some. This sample has under 1,100,000 clones; approximately 68% occur once, and the top ten carry nearly 1.5%. The sequencing input was memory CD4+ T cells sorted from blood. The subset denotes: CD45RA-negative fraction. These receptors were taken from a man aged 18 to 29 in good health.

The CDR3 sequence: CASSLFGQGNTEAFF. In DNA form, the CDR3 reads TGTGCCAGCAGTTTATTCGGACAGGGGAACACTGAAGCTTTCTTT. The chain uses TRBV28 and TRBJ1-1; 8 bases align to TRBD1. Per germline, CDR1 MDHEN and CDR2 SYDVKM. The CDR3 extends over 15 amino acids. The trim removed 1 base at V and 1 base at J, leaving 2 bases unmatched.

This clone was detected a few times. The same CDR3 also results from other DNA sequences found in this sample. The V gene is TRBV30, the J gene TRBJ1-2; no clear D. The germline V gene encodes CDR1 GTSNPN and CDR2 SVGIG (reference sequence). V lost 0 bases and J lost 7, with 12 bases in between. This CDR3 contains 13 residues. CDR3 nucleotide sequence: TGTGCCTGGAGTGTAGGAGGTGGAGGTGGCTACACCTTC. This sequence encodes CAWSVGGGGGYTF. The entire variable domain, with the rest obtained from reference TRBV30 and TRBJ1-2, is as follows: SQTIHQWPATLVQPVGSPLSLECTVEGTSNPNLYWYRQAAGRGLQLLFYSVGIGQISSEVPQNLSASRPQDRQFILSSKKLLLSDSGFYLCAWSVGGGGGYTFGSGTRLTVV.

This chain joins TRBV6-5 and TRBJ1-2; no clear D gene. Germline V gene data show CDR1 as MNHEY and CDR2 as SVGAGI. Trimming took 7 bases from V and 2 from J, leaving 17 bases between them. CDR3 size: 15 residues. The chain's CDR3 is CASTLSPQRNYGYTF. Written as DNA, the CDR3 is TGTGCCAGCACCCTGTCCCCCCAACGAAACTATGGCTACACCTTC.

As for this clone: This same CDR3 is encoded by further DNA sequences in the sample. This sequence joins TRBV20-1 and TRBJ2-1; no definite D call. From germline, CDR1 is DFQATT and CDR2 SNEGSKA (reference sequence). V was cut by 6 bases and J by 3 bases, with 3 bases left in between. The CDR3 extends over 10 amino acids. CDR3 nucleotides: TGCAGTGCCTACTACAATGAGCAGTTCTTC. Translated, it gives CSAYYNEQFF.

V usage is TRBV18 and J usage is TRBJ2-1, with D possibly TRBD1 on 5 matching bases. This CDR3 comprises 13 residues. V gave up 5 bases and J gave up 6 bases, with 11 bases separating them. CDR1 and CDR2 (germline): KGHSH, LQKENI. Written as DNA, the CDR3 is TGTGCCAGCTCATCAGGGATGGTCAATGAGCAGTTCTTC. Its protein is CASSSGMVNEQFF.